This TCR beta chain is drawn from a study of blood T cell repertoires in COVID-19. Per the authors' pipeline: Using reference gene primer amplification, nucleated cell counts were estimated. Data came from immunoSEQ multiplex PCR; TCRdb stores just in-frame clones and leaves some out. D and trimming come from the DNA, and the V and J calls and clone size come from that table. The table includes some 150,000 clones, around nine tenths detected once. The sample consisted of peripheral blood. The TCR was taken from a woman aged 40-49 years with acute or convalescent COVID-19.

The CDR3 DNA reads TGTGCCAGCAGTTTACTACTGAACACTGAAGCTTTCTTT. Its protein is CASSLLLNTEAFF. The gene calls are TRBV27 and TRBJ1-1; unclear D gene. Germline V gene data show CDR1 as MNHEY and CDR2 as SMNVEV (reference sequence). The CDR3 runs to 13 residues. V was trimmed by 2 bases and J by 0 bases, leaving 4 bases between them.